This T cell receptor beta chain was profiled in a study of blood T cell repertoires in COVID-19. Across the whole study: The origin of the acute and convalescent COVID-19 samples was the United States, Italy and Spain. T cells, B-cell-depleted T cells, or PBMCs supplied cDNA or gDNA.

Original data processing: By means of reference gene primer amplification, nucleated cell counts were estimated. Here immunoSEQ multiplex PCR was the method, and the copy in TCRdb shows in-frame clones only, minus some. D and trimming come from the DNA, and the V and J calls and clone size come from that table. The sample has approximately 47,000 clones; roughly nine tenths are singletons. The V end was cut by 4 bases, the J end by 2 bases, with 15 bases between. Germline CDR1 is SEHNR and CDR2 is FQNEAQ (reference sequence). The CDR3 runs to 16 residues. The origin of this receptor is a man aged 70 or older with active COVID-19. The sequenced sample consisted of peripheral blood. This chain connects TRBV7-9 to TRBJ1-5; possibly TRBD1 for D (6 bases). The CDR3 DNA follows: TGTGCCAGCAGCTCAGGACAGAGCTTCGGCAATCAGCCCCAGCATTTT. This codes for CASSSGQSFGNQPQHF.